This TCR beta chain appears in the sequencing data of a study of human T cells and chemical hapten exposure listed by TCRdb under 2021. As for the study more broadly: Libraries were pooled for sequencing, and variation in per-sample TCR yields was attributed mainly to small differences in library volumes within the pool. This study followed changes in the peripheral blood TCR repertoire in vivo during primary and secondary sensitization of alopecia patients to the hapten diphenylcyclopropenone (DPC). Each blood RNA sample was used to sequence both TCR alpha and TCR beta chains.

The germline V gene sets CDR1 to SGHRS and CDR2 to YFSETQ. From cysteine to phenylalanine, the CDR3 is 15 amino acids long. Left in the record is the CDR3 DNA by itself, 45 bases read in frame from the first base. Ends trimmed: V by 0 bases, J by 2 bases; bases unmatched to a gene: 3. The research as a whole found: After repeated subsampling, changes were observed in the strength of the expansion versus patch-test correlation and in the threshold at which the correlation became significant. The number of TCRs above 1 in 1000 frequency did not change with DPC sensitization; there was no evidence of global repertoire structure alterations.

This clonotype turned up a few times. Which antigen it targets is not known. Base quality data are lacking; no much larger clone is found one base away. Unfractionated whole blood was collected in Tempus Blood RNA tubes, and total RNA was extracted from that blood. Five healthy volunteers acted as controls for TCR sequencing and had blood drawn at day 0, 2 weeks and 6 weeks. Libraries were constructed by 5' RACE. Sequencing was carried out with an Illumina MiSeq. Library preparation attached unique molecular identifiers to individual cDNA molecules for quantitative, reproducible TCR counting. The authors processed their data as follows. A median of approximately 100,000 TCRs per sample was observed, with a range of about 20,000 to 690,600. V, J and CDR3 annotation of the TCR reads was carried out using the Decombinator software suite. To make PS versus PT1 abundance plots, every sample was subsampled to the same number of TCRs (28,000). Expanded TCRs were defined as absent before sensitization and observed at least eight times at the 2-week time point. Using fastp at Q25 and MiXCR, TCRdb reprocessed the public reads and kept productive beta chains. When rows share a CDR3 protein, they turn into one entry using the most common DNA and genes. Here the V and J calls rest on TCRdb's processing, not on the authors' analysis. Recorded for this sample are 110,000 or so distinct CDR3 sequences; approximately 19% of them occurred a single time. The ten largest clonotypes hold 2.5% to 3.5% of the sample.

This chain is built from TRBV5-1 and TRBJ2-3; TRBD2 aligns with 7 central bases. This clonotype was obtained from a human donor in good health. The CDR3 reads CASSLVGRVTDTQYF. Here is the DNA: TGCGCCAGCAGCTTGGTGGGGAGGGTCACAGATACGCAGTATTTT. The reference TRBV5-1 and TRBJ2-3 proteins fill in what lies around the CDR3, so the full variable domain reads KAGVTQTPRYLIKTRGQQVTLSCSPISGHRSVSWYQQTPGQGLQFLFEYFSETQRNKGNFPGRFSGRQFSNSRSEMNVSTLELGDSALYLCASSLVGRVTDTQYFGPGTRLTVL.